At least ten counts were recorded for the clone carrying this T cell receptor beta chain. The sample belongs to a study of T-cell memory formation after mild COVID-19. Germline-derived CDR1 and CDR2 are SQVTM and ANQGSEA. The CDR3 has 14 amino acids. Trimming cost V 6 bases and J 8 bases; bases outside gene matches: 13. From the 5' RACE reads, TCRdb called clonotypes with MiXCR, one entry per CDR3 protein. The sample consists of some 120,000 distinct CDR3 sequences, around 6.3% of them appearing once. The sequenced material came from PBMCs or a T cell subset sorted from them (not recorded which). The sequence came from an adult woman who had mild COVID-19 (a few samples of this study predate the infection). Cell type and time point are not known. The V and J genes are TRBV29-1 and TRBJ2-1, with 7 bases aligning to TRBD2. CDR3 amino acids: CSVWTSGFEDEQFF. The CDR3 nucleotides read TGCAGCGTCTGGACTAGTGGGTTTGAGGATGAGCAGTTCTTC.